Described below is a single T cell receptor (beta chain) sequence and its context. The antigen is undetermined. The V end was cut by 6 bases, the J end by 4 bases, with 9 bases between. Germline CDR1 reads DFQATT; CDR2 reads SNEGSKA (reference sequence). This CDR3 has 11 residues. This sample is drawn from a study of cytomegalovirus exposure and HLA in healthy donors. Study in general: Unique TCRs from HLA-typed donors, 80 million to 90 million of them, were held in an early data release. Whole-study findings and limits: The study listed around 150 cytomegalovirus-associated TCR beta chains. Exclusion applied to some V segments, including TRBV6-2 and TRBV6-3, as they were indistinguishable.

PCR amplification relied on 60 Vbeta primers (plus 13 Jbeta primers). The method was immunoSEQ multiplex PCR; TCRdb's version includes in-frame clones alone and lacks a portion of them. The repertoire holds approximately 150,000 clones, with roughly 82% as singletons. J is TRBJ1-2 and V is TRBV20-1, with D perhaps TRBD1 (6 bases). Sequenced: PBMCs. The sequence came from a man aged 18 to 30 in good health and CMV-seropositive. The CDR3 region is CSAGDIYGYTF. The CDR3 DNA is TGCAGTGCCGGGGACATCTATGGCTACACCTTC.